One and the same sample provided the 16 T cell receptor beta chains below, sequenced in a study of cytomegalovirus exposure and HLA in healthy donors (TCRdb year 2017). Libraries were made using the immunoSEQ multiplex PCR assay. TCRdb mirrors the immuneACCESS table, restricted to in-frame sequences. Some clones are absent from its copies; in checked studies, under half trace to an unresolved V gene, and the reason for the others is unknown. The sample profile shows under 95,000 clones; roughly 95% of them were found once. The top ten clonotypes cover 2.5% to 3.5% of the sample. What was sequenced was PBMCs. These receptor sequences come from a woman between 18 and 30 years old in good health and CMV-seropositive.

J is TRBJ2-7 and V is TRBV19; D perhaps matches TRBD2 (6 bases). CDR1 and CDR2 from the germline V gene are LNHDA and SQIVND (reference sequence). The CDR3 length is 13 residues. Trimming took off 6 bases at V and 5 bases at J, with 14 bases between the two ends. The CDR3 DNA follows: TGTGCCAGTAGCTATTTTGGAGGGAACGAGCAGTACTTC. Its translation: CASSYFGGNEQYF.

The rearrangement uses TRBV5-1 and TRBJ1-4; weak D call: TRBD1 (6 bases). Germline assignment: CDR1 SGHRS and CDR2 YFSETQ. V lost 3 bases and J lost 3, with 15 bases in between. The CDR3 is 16 amino acids. CDR3 sequence reads: CASSSTGSAANEKLFF. The CDR3, as DNA: TGCGCCAGCAGCTCCACAGGGAGTGCTGCTAATGAAAAACTGTTTTTT. Combining the CDR3 with reference TRBV5-1 and TRBJ1-4 gives the whole variable domain KAGVTQTPRYLIKTRGQQVTLSCSPISGHRSVSWYQQTPGQGLQFLFEYFSETQRNKGNFPGRFSGRQFSNSRSEMNVSTLELGDSALYLCASSSTGSAANEKLFFGSGTQLSVL.

The chain joins TRBV9 to TRBJ2-2; 7 bases align to TRBD1. V shed 2 bases, J shed 2 bases, and the junction held 12 bases outside the gene matches. Germline-derived CDR1 and CDR2 are SGDLS and YYNGEE. The CDR3 has 18 amino acids. CDR3 coding DNA: TGTGCCAGCAGCGTTGACGGAGGACAGGTCTTTAACACCGGGGAGCTGTTTTTT. This codes for CASSVDGGQVFNTGELFF.

J is TRBJ1-5 and V is TRBV30; D call uncertain. The V end lost 0 bases, the J end lost 4 bases, and 7 bases lay between the germline ends. Germline loops: CDR1 GTSNPN, CDR2 SVGIG (reference sequence). This CDR3 spans 13 amino acids. In DNA, the CDR3 is TGTGCCTGGAGTGTAACACCTAATCAGCCCCAGCATTTT. Translation gives CAWSVTPNQPQHF.

This chain connects TRBV7-9 to TRBJ1-5; TRBD1 matches at 7 bases. This CDR3 spans 17 amino acids. V shed 1 base and J 2 bases; nucleotides not matched to a gene: 8. CDR1 and CDR2 from the germline V gene are SEHNR and FQNEAQ (reference sequence). CDR3 amino acids: CASSLGPTGTGNQPQHF. The CDR3 DNA follows: TGTGCCAGCAGCTTAGGCCCGACAGGGACCGGCAATCAGCCCCAGCATTTT.

The CDR3, as DNA: TGTGCCAGCAGCCAAGATCAGGGGAATCAGCCCCAGCATTTT. Translating gives CASSQDQGNQPQHF. The chain joins TRBV4-2 to TRBJ1-5; D perhaps matches TRBD1 (6 bases). This CDR3 region has 14 residues. Germline V gives CDR1 LGHNA, CDR2 YNFKEQ. Trimming cost V 0 bases and J 4 bases, with 7 bases left between them.

The chain carries TRBV6-6 and TRBJ2-7; the D gene is possibly TRBD1 (6 bases). The germline V and J ends were trimmed by 7 bases and 7 bases, with 14 bases remaining between them. The CDR3 loop spans 12 amino acids. In germline, CDR1 is MNHNY, CDR2 SVGAGI (reference sequence). The CDR3 bases are TGTGCCAGCACCAGGGGATCGGGGGAGCAGTACTTC. Translation: CASTRGSGEQYF.

The V call is TRBV5-1, the J call TRBJ1-6; no reliable D call. V lost 4 bases and J lost 3, with 8 bases in between. Germline values: CDR1 SGHRS, CDR2 YFSETQ. CDR3 length equals 14 residues. This CDR3 is CASSEGRYNSPLHF. The CDR3, as DNA: TGCGCCAGCAGCGAGGGCCGCTATAATTCACCCCTCCACTTT.

V is TRBV12-2 and J is TRBJ2-3; the D call TRBD2 from the table was never checked on the DNA. TRBV12-2 is annotated as a pseudogene. This CDR3 has 17 residues. Here the CDR3 DNA reads TGTGCAAGTCGCCGCCAAAGACTAGCGACTAGCACAGATACGCAGTATTTT. It is translated as CASRRQRLATSTDTQYF.

This clone has more than one count but fewer than ten. The chain is built from TRBV29-1 and TRBJ2-4, with D possibly matching TRBD2 (5 bases). CDR3 size: 15 residues. The germline gives CDR1 SQVTM, CDR2 ANQGSEA. Trimming shortened V by 0 bases and J by 7 bases, and 16 bases separated the two germline ends. CDR3 nucleotides: TGCAGCGTTGAAGATATTAGCCCAAGAGGGAACATTCAGTACTTC. Translated: CSVEDISPRGNIQYF. Supplemented by reference TRBV29-1 and TRBJ2-4, the full variable domain reads SAVISQKPSRDICQRGTSLTIQCQVDSQVTMMFWYRQQPGQSLTLIATANQGSEATYESGFVIDKFPISRPNLTFSTLTVSNMSPEDSSIYLCSVEDISPRGNIQYFGAGTRLSVL.

The gene calls are TRBV19 and TRBJ1-1; D call uncertain. The CDR3 is 13 residues long. From germline, CDR1 is LNHDA and CDR2 SQIVND (reference sequence). The ends were cut back, 5 bases at V and 0 bases at J, with 7 bases in the middle. The CDR3: CASSGQLNTEAFF. CDR3 DNA sequence: TGTGCCAGTAGTGGCCAGTTGAACACTGAAGCTTTCTTT.

The V call is TRBV10-2, the J call TRBJ2-1; 8 bases align to TRBD2. Trimming removed 4 bases from V and 0 bases from J; junction bases left unmatched: 2. CDR3 length: 15 residues. Per germline, CDR1 WSHSY and CDR2 SAAADI. The CDR3 sequence: CASSVAGSSYNEQFF. The CDR3 DNA reads as TGCGCCAGCAGTGTAGCGGGGAGCTCCTACAATGAGCAGTTCTTC.

The rearrangement uses TRBV12-5 and TRBJ2-5; 14 nucleotides align to TRBD2. CDR1 is LGHNT and CDR2 is FRNRAP in the germline V gene. Germline trimming cut 4 bases from V and 1 base from J; bases unmatched to any gene: 8. The CDR3 sequence is 18 residues long. The CDR3 loop reads CASGSGLAGVLGQETQYF. As DNA, the CDR3 is TGTGCTAGTGGTTCGGGACTAGCGGGAGTTTTGGGCCAAGAGACCCAGTACTTC. The full variable domain, in which reference TRBV12-5 and TRBJ2-5 provide the parts outside the CDR3, is DARVTQTPRHKVTEMGQEVTMRCQPILGHNTVFWYRQTMMQGLELLAYFRNRAPLDDSGMPKDRFSAEMPDATLATLKIQPSEPRDSAVYFCASGSGLAGVLGQETQYFGPGTRLLVL.

The chain joins TRBV5-1 to TRBJ2-1; 7 bases fit TRBD1. CDR3 size: 16 residues. Germline CDR1 SGHRS, CDR2 YFSETQ. V trimming: 4 bases; J trimming: 0 bases; junction bases outside the gene matches: 7. CDR3 sequence reads: CASSPGDRSSYNEQFF. In DNA, the CDR3 is TGCGCCAGCAGCCCAGGGGACAGAAGCTCCTACAATGAGCAGTTCTTC.

This clone was seen only once. The CDR3 region has the DNA TGTGCCAGCAGCTTATGGAACAGCTATAATTCACCCCTCCACTTT. Protein: CASSLWNSYNSPLHF. The V call is TRBV7-2, the J call TRBJ1-6; the D is unclear. Germline V gene lookup returns CDR1 SGHTA and CDR2 FQGNSA. Trimming cost V 2 bases and J 3 bases, with 8 bases left between them. The CDR3 consists of 15 residues.

This rearrangement joins TRBV30 to TRBJ2-7; D gene uncertain. V was cut by 8 bases and J by 2 bases, with 13 bases left in between. CDR3 size: 12 residues. CDR1 and CDR2 (germline): GTSNPN, SVGIG (reference sequence). The CDR3 DNA reads as TGTGCCGCCTCTAGTACCCCCTACGAGCAGTACTTC. It translates to CAASSTPYEQYF.